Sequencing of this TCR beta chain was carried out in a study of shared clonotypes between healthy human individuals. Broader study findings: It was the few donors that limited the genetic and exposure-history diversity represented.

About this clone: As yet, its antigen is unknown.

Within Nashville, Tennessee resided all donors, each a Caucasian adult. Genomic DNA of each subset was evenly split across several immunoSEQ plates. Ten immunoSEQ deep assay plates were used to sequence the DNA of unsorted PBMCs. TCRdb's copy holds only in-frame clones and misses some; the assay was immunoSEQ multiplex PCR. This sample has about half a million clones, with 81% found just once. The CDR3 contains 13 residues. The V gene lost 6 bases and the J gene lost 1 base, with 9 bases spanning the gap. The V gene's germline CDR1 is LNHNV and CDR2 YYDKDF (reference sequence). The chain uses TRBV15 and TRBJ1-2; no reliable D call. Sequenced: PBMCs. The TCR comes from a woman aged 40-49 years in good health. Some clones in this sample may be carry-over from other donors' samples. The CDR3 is CATREGFNYGYTF. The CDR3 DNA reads TGTGCCACCAGAGAGGGTTTTAACTATGGCTACACCTTC.